Listed here are 24 T cell receptor beta chains from one sample, sequenced in a study of T-cell memory formation after mild COVID-19. Each CDR3 protein is one row after TCRdb ran MiXCR on the 5' RACE reads. The table records about 450,000 distinct CDR3 sequences, 20% to 25% of them present only once. The sample was PBMCs or a T cell subset sorted from them (not recorded which). The source is an adult woman who had mild COVID-19 (a few samples of this study predate the infection). Cell type and time point are not known.

A few counts support this clonotype. The chain is built from TRBV7-9 and TRBJ2-1, with 13 positions matching TRBD2. The V gene end was trimmed by 8 bases and the J gene end by 10 bases; junction bases not matched to a gene: 8. The CDR3 loop spans 14 amino acids. Germline assignment: CDR1 SEHNR and CDR2 FQNEAQ (reference sequence). CDR3 nucleotide sequence: TGTGCCAGCGGATGGACTAGCGGGGGAAACGAGCAGTTCTTC. This gives the protein CASGWTSGGNEQFF.

The J gene is TRBJ2-1, the V gene TRBV6-2 or TRBV6-3; TRBD2 aligns across 8 bases. CDR3 length equals 17 residues. Unmatched junction bases numbered 15, after V lost 8 bases and J lost 3 bases. Germline CDR1 and CDR2: MNHEY and SVGEGT. The CDR3 loop reads CASLTKGASGYYNEQFF. The CDR3 nucleotides read TGTGCCAGCCTAACCAAAGGGGCTAGCGGGTACTACAATGAGCAGTTCTTC.

The genes are TRBV12-3 or TRBV12-4 and TRBJ1-5; D remains ambiguous. Trimming stripped 5 bases from V and 3 bases from J, with 14 bases between. This CDR3 has 15 amino acids. CDR3 loop: CASSPPSVSNQPQHF. CDR3 nucleotide sequence: TGTGCCAGCAGTCCCCCCTCTGTCTCCAATCAGCCCCAGCATTTT.

This chain uses TRBV12-3 or TRBV12-4 with TRBJ1-3; a possible D gene is TRBD1 (6 bases). The CDR3 is made up of 15 amino acids. The V end was cut by 5 bases, the J end by 3 bases, with 14 bases between. CDR3 sequence: CASSRGAAGGNTIYF. The CDR3 region has the DNA TGTGCCAGCAGTCGGGGGGCAGCGGGTGGAAACACCATATATTTT.

The chain recombines TRBV7-8 with TRBJ2-3, with TRBD2 matching 12 bases. CDR1 is SGHVS, CDR2 FQNEAQ, per germline. The V and J ends lost 3 bases and 3 bases, in that order; junction bases with no gene match: 4. The length of the CDR3 is 16 residues. CDR3 residues: CASSFTSGGLTDTQYF. DNA for the CDR3: TGTGCCAGCAGCTTCACTAGCGGGGGGTTAACAGATACGCAGTATTTT. Full variable domain (outside the CDR3, taken from reference TRBV7-8 and TRBJ2-3): GAGVSQSPRYKVAKRGQDVALRCDPISGHVSLFWYQQALGQGPEFLTYFQNEAQLDKSGLPSDRFFAERPEGSVSTLKIQRTQQEDSAVYLCASSFTSGGLTDTQYFGPGTRLTVL.

This rearrangement joins TRBV5-1 to TRBJ2-7, with 7 bases fitting TRBD1. The CDR3 extends over 14 amino acids. The germline gives CDR1 SGHRS, CDR2 YFSETQ. The V and J ends lost 4 bases and 0 bases, in that order; junction bases with no gene match: 4. In nucleotides, the CDR3 is TGCGCCAGCAGCGGGGGACAGTTCTCCTACGAGCAGTACTTC. It is translated as CASSGGQFSYEQYF.

The sample holds a few counts of this clonotype. The chain uses TRBV5-1 and TRBJ2-3; D gene unclear. Germline-derived CDR1 and CDR2 are SGHRS and YFSETQ. V lost 7 bases, J lost 6 bases, and 18 bases lay in between. CDR3 size: 14 residues. The CDR3, as DNA: TGCGCCAGCGGCTCGGGCGCCCGGCTGGATACGCAGTATTTT. Protein: CASGSGARLDTQYF. Using reference TRBV5-1 and TRBJ2-3 for the parts outside the CDR3, the full variable domain is KAGVTQTPRYLIKTRGQQVTLSCSPISGHRSVSWYQQTPGQGLQFLFEYFSETQRNKGNFPGRFSGRQFSNSRSEMNVSTLELGDSALYLCASGSGARLDTQYFGPGTRLTVL.

V is TRBV5-1 and J is TRBJ2-3; 9 nucleotides line up with TRBD2. The CDR3 runs 15 residues. CDR1 is SGHRS and CDR2 is YFSETQ in the germline V gene. With V trimmed by 4 bases and J by 8 bases, 11 bases remained unmatched. This CDR3 reads CASSPEKRGAFTQYF. DNA for the CDR3: TGCGCCAGCAGCCCCGAGAAGCGGGGGGCCTTTACGCAGTATTTT.

This clonotype was detected a few times. J is TRBJ1-1 and V is TRBV4-1; D is possibly TRBD1 (6 bases). Trimming removed 3 bases at V and 3 bases at J, with 20 bases between. Germline V CDR1 and CDR2: MGHRA, YSYEKL. The CDR3 has 17 residues. The CDR3 coding sequence is TGCGCCAGCAGCCAGCATGCAGGGGATTGGGTGGACACTGAAGCTTTCTTT. It translates to CASSQHAGDWVDTEAFF.

This chain uses TRBV7-9 with TRBJ2-5, with 10 bases matching TRBD2. The CDR3 sequence is 15 residues long. CDR1 is SEHNR, CDR2 FQNEAQ, per germline (reference sequence). V trimming: 5 bases; J trimming: 4 bases; junction bases outside the gene matches: 7. The DNA of the CDR3 is TGTGCCAGCAGCCCTAGCGGGAGAGGTAGAGAGACCCAGTACTTC. Amino acids: CASSPSGRGRETQYF. The full variable domain, in which reference TRBV7-9 and TRBJ2-5 provide the parts outside the CDR3, is DTGVSQNPRHKITKRGQNVTFRCDPISEHNRLYWYRQTLGQGPEFLTYFQNEAQLEKSRLLSDRFSAERPKGSFSTLEIQRTEQGDSAMYLCASSPSGRGRETQYFGPGTRLLVL.

The chain uses TRBV9 and TRBJ1-1; the D is unclear. V was pared by 0 bases and J by 3 bases, with 9 bases between. From germline, CDR1 is SGDLS and CDR2 YYNGEE. CDR3 length: 14 residues. The CDR3 sequence is CASSVAGRDTEAFF. CDR3 nucleotide sequence: TGTGCCAGCAGCGTAGCGGGTCGGGACACTGAAGCTTTCTTT.

This clonotype was counted only a few times. This rearrangement joins TRBV29-1 to TRBJ2-7; TRBD1 matches at 8 bases. Germline V gives CDR1 SQVTM, CDR2 ANQGSEA. This CDR3 is 13 amino acids long. The trim removed 7 bases at V and 3 bases at J, leaving 8 bases unmatched. CDR3 nucleotide sequence: TGCAGCGGTGTCGACAGGGGAGGCTACGAGCAGTACTTC. Its protein product is CSGVDRGGYEQYF.

The CDR3 nucleotides read TGTGCCAGCTCACGGGACCCTAACACTGAAGCTTTCTTT. Encoded protein: CASSRDPNTEAFF. The chain uses TRBV18 and TRBJ1-1; D is perhaps TRBD1 (5 bases). Germline lookup yields CDR1 KGHSH and CDR2 LQKENI. Trimming left V 4 bases short and J 2 bases short, with 8 bases between. The CDR3 extends over 13 amino acids.

The chain links TRBV29-1 to TRBJ1-1; D is unresolved. Germline values: CDR1 SQVTM, CDR2 ANQGSEA. This CDR3 contains 11 residues. Trimming left V 4 bases short and J 11 bases short, with 14 bases between. CDR3 loop: CSVGSDSGAFF. The CDR3 DNA reads TGCAGCGTTGGAAGTGACTCGGGGGCTTTCTTT. The full variable domain, completed using reference TRBV29-1 and TRBJ1-1, is SAVISQKPSRDICQRGTSLTIQCQVDSQVTMMFWYRQQPGQSLTLIATANQGSEATYESGFVIDKFPISRPNLTFSTLTVSNMSPEDSSIYLCSVGSDSGAFFGQGTRLTVV.

The rearrangement joins TRBV12-3 or TRBV12-4 to TRBJ2-3; 7 nucleotides align to TRBD2. The V segment lost 7 bases and the J segment 2 bases; nucleotides outside the gene matches: 3. The CDR3 runs to 13 residues. The CDR3 sequence is CASNRGDTDTQYF. DNA of the CDR3: TGTGCCAGCAACCGGGGGGACACAGATACGCAGTATTTT.

This clonotype was seen a handful of times. This sequence joins TRBV5-5 and TRBJ2-3, with D hard to call. The CDR3 sequence is 12 residues long. Trimming shortened V by 4 bases and J by 6 bases, and 9 bases separated the two germline ends. Germline CDR1 is SGHKS and CDR2 is YYEKEE (reference sequence). CDR3: CASSPTADTQYF. Written as DNA, the CDR3 is TGTGCCAGCAGCCCGACGGCCGATACGCAGTATTTT.

This clonotype was counted ten times or more. This sequence joins TRBV12-3 or TRBV12-4 and TRBJ2-5; no firm D call. V was cut by 7 bases and J by 3 bases, with 12 bases left in between. The CDR3 is 13 residues long. The CDR3 protein is CASTTFGKETQYF. In nucleotides, the CDR3 is TGTGCCAGCACCACCTTTGGAAAAGAGACCCAGTACTTC.

The rearrangement uses TRBV9 and TRBJ1-2; no definite D call. CDR3 length: 13 residues. V dropped 0 bases and J dropped 2 bases, with 5 bases sitting between them. Germline loops: CDR1 SGDLS, CDR2 YYNGEE. CDR3 amino acids: CASSVGVNYGYTF. The CDR3 DNA reads TGTGCCAGCAGCGTAGGAGTGAACTATGGCTACACCTTC.

The rearrangement uses TRBV18 and TRBJ1-2, with 10 nucleotides matching TRBD1. The CDR3 is 15 amino acids. V lost 3 bases to trimming and J lost 8 bases; unmatched junction nucleotides: 9. Germline-derived CDR1 and CDR2 are KGHSH and LQKENI. The CDR3 region is CASSPGTGEGVGYTF. In nucleotides, the CDR3 is TGTGCCAGCTCACCTGGGACAGGGGAAGGAGTAGGCTACACCTTC.

The chain has TRBV12-3 or TRBV12-4 and TRBJ2-7; 7 bases line up with TRBD1. V lost 7 bases, J lost 5 bases, and 8 bases stayed unmatched. The CDR3 extends over 13 amino acids. The CDR3 reads CASTITGAHEQYF. In nucleotides, the CDR3 is TGTGCCAGCACCATAACAGGGGCCCACGAGCAGTACTTC.

The chain uses TRBV15 and TRBJ2-5; a possible D gene is TRBD1 (6 bases). Germline CDR1 is LNHNV and CDR2 is YYDKDF (reference sequence). This CDR3 spans 13 amino acids. V shed 1 base and J shed 5 bases, with 8 bases lying between them. CDR3 residues: CATSRGGQETQYF. The CDR3 DNA is TGTGCCACCAGCAGAGGTGGACAGGAGACCCAGTACTTC.

This clonotype was counted a few times. J is TRBJ2-2 and V is TRBV15; D gene ambiguous. Germline V gene data show CDR1 as LNHNV and CDR2 as YYDKDF (reference sequence). Trimming shortened V by 0 bases and J by 7 bases, and 9 bases separated the two germline ends. This CDR3 spans 14 amino acids. The CDR3 nucleotides read TGTGCCACCAGCAGAGATGAGCCGGGCGGGGAGCTGTTTTTT. This gives the protein CATSRDEPGGELFF.

V gene TRBV27 combines with J gene TRBJ2-7; TRBD2 matches at 11 bases. V gave up 2 bases and J gave up 5 bases; unmatched junction bases: 11. The CDR3 length is 17 residues. Germline loops: CDR1 MNHEY, CDR2 SMNVEV (reference sequence). The CDR3 sequence is CASSLSPPRLAGNEQYF. The CDR3, as DNA: TGTGCCAGCAGTTTAAGTCCCCCCCGACTAGCGGGAAACGAGCAGTACTTC.

In this sample, this clonotype turned up a few times. This chain links TRBV11-2 with TRBJ2-4, with 9 bases matching TRBD2. The germline gives CDR1 SGHAT, CDR2 FQNNGV. With 1 base clipped from V and 6 bases from J, the junction kept 10 bases outside the gene matches. CDR3 length: 17 residues. The CDR3 nucleotides are TGTGCCAGCAGCTTAGCGGCGGGAGGGCCCCTTGGAAACATTCAGTACTTC. It is translated as CASSLAAGGPLGNIQYF.